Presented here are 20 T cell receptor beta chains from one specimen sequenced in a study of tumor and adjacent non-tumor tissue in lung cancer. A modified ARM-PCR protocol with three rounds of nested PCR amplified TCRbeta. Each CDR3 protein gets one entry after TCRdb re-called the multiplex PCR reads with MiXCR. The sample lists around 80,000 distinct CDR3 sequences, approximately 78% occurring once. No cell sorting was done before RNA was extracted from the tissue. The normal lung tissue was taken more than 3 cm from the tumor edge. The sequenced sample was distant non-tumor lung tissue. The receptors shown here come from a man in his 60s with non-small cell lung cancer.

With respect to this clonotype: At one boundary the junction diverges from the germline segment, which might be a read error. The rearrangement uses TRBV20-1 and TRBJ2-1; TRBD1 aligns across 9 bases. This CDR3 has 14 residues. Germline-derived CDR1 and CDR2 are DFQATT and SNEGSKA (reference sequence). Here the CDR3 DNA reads TGTAGTGCTGGAGTTCGTGGGGGACAGGGCGAGCAGTTCTTC. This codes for CSAGVRGGQGEQFF.

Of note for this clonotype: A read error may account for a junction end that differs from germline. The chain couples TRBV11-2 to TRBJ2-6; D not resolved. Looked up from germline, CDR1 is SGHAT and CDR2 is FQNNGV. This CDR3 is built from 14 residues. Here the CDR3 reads CAGSHISGINVLTF. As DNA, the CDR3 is TGTGCCGGCAGTCATATCTCTGGGATCAACGTCCTGACTTTC.

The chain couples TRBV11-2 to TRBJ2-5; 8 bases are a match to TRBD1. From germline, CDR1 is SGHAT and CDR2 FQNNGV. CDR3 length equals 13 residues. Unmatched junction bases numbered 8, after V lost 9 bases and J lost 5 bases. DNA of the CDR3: TGTGCCAGGAGCCCTACAGGGGGGGAGACCCAGTACTTC. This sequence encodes CARSPTGGETQYF.

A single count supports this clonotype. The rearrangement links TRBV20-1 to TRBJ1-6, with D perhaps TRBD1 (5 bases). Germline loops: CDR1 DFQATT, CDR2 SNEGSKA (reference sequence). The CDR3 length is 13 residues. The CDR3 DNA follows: TGCAGAGCAACGCAGGGTGTTAATTCACCCCTCCACTTT. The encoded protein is CRATQGVNSPLHF.

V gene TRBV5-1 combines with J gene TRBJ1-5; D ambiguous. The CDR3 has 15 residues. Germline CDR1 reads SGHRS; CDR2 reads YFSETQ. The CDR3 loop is CTCSLDPVSNQPQHF. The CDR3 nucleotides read TGCACCTGCAGCTTGGATCCGGTGTCCAATCAGCCCCAGCATTTT.

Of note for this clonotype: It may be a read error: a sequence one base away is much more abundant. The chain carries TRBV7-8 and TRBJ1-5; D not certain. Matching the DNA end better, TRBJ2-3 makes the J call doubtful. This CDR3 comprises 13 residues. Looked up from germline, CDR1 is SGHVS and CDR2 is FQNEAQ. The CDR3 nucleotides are TGTGCCAGCAGCCCTTCGGGCAATCAGCCCCAGTATTTT. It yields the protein CASSPSGNQPQYF.

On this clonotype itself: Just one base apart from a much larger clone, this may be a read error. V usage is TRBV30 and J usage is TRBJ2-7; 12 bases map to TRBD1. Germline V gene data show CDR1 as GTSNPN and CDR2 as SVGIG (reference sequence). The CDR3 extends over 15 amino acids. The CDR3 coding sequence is TGTGCCTGGAGTGTAATTGGGACAGGGGGCTCCGAGCAGAACTTC. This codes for CAWSVIGTGGSEQNF.

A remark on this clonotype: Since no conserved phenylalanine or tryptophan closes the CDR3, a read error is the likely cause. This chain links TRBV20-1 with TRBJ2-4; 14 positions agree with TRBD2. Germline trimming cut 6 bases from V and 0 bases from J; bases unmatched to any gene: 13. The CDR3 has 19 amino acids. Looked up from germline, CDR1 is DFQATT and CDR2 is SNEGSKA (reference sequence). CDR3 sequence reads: CSAGPPGLAGVKAKNIQYY. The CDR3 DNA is TGCAGTGCGGGCCCACCGGGACTAGCGGGAGTAAAAGCCAAAAACATTCAGTACTAT.

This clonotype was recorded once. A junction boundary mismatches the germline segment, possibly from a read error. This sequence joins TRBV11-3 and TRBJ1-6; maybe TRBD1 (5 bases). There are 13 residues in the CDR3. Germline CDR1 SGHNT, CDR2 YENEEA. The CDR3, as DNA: TGTGCCAGCAGCTCTGAGGGGAATTCACCCCTCAACTTT. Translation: CASSSEGNSPLNF.

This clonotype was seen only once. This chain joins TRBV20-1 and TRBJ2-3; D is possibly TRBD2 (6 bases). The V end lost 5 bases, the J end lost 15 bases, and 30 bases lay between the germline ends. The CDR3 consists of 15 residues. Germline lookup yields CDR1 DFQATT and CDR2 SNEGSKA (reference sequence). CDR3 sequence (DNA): TGCAGTGCTGAGCCGCGGGACTCAAGCACAGATACGTACTATTTT. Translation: CSAEPRDSSTDTYYF.

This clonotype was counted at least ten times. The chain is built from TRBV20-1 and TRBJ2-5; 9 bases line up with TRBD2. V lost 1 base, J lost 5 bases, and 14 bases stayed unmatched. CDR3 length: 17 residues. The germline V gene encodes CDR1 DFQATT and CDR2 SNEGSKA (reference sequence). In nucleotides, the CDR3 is TGCAGTGCTAGAGGGGAGGGCGCGGGAGGGCCCTCGGAGACCCAGTACTTC. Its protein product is CSARGEGAGGPSETQYF.

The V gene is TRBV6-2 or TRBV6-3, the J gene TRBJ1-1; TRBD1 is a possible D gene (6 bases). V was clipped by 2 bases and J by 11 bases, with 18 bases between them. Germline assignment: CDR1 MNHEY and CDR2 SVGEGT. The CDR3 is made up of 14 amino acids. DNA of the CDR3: TGTGCCAGCAGTTACCCCTACGGGGACATTGATGCTTTCTTT. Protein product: CASSYPYGDIDAFF.

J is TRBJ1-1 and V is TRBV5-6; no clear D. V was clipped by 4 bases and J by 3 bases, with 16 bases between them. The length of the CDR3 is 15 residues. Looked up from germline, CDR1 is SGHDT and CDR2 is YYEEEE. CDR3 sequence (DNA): TGTGCCAGCAGCCCGATGGACGGAACGGACACTGAAGCTTTCTTT. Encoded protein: CASSPMDGTDTEAFF.

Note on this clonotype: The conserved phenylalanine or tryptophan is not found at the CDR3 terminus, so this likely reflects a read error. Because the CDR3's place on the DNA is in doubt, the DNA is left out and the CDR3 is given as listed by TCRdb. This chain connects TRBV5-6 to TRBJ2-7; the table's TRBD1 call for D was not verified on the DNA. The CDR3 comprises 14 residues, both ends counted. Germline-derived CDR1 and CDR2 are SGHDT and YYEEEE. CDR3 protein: CASSLGQASYEQYL.

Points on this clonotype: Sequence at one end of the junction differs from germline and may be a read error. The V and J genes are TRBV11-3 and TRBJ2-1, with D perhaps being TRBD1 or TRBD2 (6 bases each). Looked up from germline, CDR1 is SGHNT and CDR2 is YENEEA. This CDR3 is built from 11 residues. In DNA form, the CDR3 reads TGTACCAGCAGCGTCCGGGGGCCGCAGTTCTTC. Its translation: CTSSVRGPQFF.

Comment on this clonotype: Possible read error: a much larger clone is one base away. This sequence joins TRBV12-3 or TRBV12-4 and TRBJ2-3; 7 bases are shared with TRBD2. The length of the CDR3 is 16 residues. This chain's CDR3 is CVSTSGGTTSADTQYF. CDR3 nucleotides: TGTGTCAGCACCAGCGGAGGGACTACTTCCGCAGATACGCAGTATTTT.

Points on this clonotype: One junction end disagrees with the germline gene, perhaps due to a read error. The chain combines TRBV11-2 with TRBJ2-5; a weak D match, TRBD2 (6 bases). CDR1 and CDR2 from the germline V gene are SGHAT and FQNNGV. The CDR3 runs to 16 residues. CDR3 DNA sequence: TGTGCCAGCAGCTCCACAATGGGAGGTCCAAAGGAGACCCGGTACTTC. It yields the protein CASSSTMGGPKETRYF.

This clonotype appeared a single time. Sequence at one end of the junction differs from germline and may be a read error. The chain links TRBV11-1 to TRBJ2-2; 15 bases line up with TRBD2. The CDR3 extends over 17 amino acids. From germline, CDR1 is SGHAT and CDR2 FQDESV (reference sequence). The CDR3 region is CATSRTSGGANIGKLFF. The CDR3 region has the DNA TGTGCCACCAGCCGGACTAGCGGGGGGGCTAACATCGGGAAGCTGTTTTTT.

This CDR3 is CASGDSSTDTQYF. The CDR3 region has the DNA TGTGCAAGCGGTGACTCAAGCACAGATACGCAGTATTTT. The chain joins TRBV6-4 to TRBJ2-3; D possibly corresponds to TRBD2 (5 bases). The germline CDR1 and CDR2 sequences are MRHNA and SNTAGT. The CDR3 sequence is 13 residues long.

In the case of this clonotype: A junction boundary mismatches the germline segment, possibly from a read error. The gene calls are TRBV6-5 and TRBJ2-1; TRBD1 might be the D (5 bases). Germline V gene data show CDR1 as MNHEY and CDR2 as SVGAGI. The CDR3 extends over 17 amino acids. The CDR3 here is CANSYSYRSSSYDEQFF. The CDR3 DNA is TGTGCTAACAGTTACTCGTACAGGTCGAGCTCCTACGATGAGCAGTTCTTC.